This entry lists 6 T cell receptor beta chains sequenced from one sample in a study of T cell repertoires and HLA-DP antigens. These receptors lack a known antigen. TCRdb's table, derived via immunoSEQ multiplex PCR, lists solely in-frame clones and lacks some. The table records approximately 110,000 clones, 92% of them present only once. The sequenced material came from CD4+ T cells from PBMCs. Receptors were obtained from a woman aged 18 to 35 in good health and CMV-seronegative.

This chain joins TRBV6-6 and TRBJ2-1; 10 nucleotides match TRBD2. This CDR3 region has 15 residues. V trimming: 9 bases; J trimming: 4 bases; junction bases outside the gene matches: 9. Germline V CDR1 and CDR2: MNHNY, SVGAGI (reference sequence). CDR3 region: CASTSSGGGYNEQFF. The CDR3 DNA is TGTGCCAGTACTTCTAGCGGGGGCGGGTACAATGAGCAGTTCTTC.

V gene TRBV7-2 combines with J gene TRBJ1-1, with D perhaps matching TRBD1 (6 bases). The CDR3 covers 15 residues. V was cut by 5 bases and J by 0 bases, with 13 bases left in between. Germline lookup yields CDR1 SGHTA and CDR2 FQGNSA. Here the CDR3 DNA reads TGTGCCAGCAGCCCTCAGGGGACGGTGAACACTGAAGCTTTCTTT. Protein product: CASSPQGTVNTEAFF.

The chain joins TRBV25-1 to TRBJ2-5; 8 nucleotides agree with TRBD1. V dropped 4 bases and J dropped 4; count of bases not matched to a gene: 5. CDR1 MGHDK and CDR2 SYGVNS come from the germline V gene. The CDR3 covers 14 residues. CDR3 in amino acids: CASSGYRGRETQYF. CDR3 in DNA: TGTGCCAGCAGTGGATACAGGGGGAGAGAGACCCAGTACTTC.

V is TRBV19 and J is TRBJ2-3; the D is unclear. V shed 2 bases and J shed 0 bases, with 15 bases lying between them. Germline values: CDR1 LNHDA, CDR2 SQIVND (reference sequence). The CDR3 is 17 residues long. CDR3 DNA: TGTGCCAGTAGTATATCGGGCAGGCCCATAAGCACAGATACGCAGTATTTT. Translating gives CASSISGRPISTDTQYF.

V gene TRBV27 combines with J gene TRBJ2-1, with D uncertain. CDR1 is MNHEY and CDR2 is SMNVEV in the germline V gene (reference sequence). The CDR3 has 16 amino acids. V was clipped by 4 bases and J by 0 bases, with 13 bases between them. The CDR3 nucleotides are TGTGCCAGCAGTTCGAGACTGACGGACTCCTACAATGAGCAGTTCTTC. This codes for CASSSRLTDSYNEQFF.

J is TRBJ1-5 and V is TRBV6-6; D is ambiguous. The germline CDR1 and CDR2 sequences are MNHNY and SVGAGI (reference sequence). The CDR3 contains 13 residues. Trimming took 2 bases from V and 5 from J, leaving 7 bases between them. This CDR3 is CASSYGRYQPQHF. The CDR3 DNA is TGTGCCAGCAGTTACGGTCGTTATCAGCCCCAGCATTTT.